The TCR beta chain under discussion was sequenced for a study of neurological immune-mediated disorders. This clonotype was seen a handful of times. The antigen remains unidentified. Trimming removed 1 base from V and 4 bases from J; junction bases left unmatched: 3. CDR3 length: 15 amino acids. CDR1 is SGHRS, CDR2 YFSETQ, per germline. Study-level findings and limits: There were no CDR3 amino acid sequences shared by expanded clones across subjects, a result suggesting private repertoires in all groups.

Synthesis of cDNA was accomplished via 5'RACE employing 10-nucleotide random UMIs. TCRdb processed the 5' RACE reads anew with MiXCR; each CDR3 protein has one entry. The top ten clones hold 6.9% of a sample with approximately 66,000 distinct CDR3 sequences, 4.5% to 5.5% of them seen once. The chain recombines TRBV5-1 with TRBJ2-2, with 8 bases fitting TRBD2. The source of this sequence is a man aged 30 to 45 with multiple sclerosis. The sample was PBMCs. Here the CDR3 DNA reads TGCGCCAGCAGCTTGAGCCTAGCGGGCACCGGGGAGCTGTTTTTT. This codes for CASSLSLAGTGELFF.